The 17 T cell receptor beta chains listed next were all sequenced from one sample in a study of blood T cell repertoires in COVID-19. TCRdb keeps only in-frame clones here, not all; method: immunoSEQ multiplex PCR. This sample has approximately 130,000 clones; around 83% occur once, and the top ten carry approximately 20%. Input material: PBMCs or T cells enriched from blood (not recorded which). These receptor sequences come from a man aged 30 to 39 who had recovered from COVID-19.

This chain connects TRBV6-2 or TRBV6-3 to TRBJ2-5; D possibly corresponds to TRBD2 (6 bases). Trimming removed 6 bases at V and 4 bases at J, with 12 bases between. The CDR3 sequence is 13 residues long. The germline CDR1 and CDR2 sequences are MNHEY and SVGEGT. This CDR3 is CASSPTRGETQYF. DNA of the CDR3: TGTGCCAGCAGCCCGACTAGGGGAGAGACCCAGTACTTC.

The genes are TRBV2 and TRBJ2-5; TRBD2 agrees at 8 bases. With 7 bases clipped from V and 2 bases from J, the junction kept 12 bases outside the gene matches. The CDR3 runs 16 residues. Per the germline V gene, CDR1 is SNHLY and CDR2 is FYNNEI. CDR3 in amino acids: CASTTGRVERQETQYF. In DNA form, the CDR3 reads TGTGCCAGCACCACCGGGAGGGTGGAGAGGCAAGAGACCCAGTACTTC.

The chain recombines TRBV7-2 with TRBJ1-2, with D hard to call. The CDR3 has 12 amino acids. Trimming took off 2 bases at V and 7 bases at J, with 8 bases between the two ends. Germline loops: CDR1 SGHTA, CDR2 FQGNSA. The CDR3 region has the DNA TGTGCCAGCAGCTTACGGAGGGTTGGCTACACCTTC. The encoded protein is CASSLRRVGYTF.

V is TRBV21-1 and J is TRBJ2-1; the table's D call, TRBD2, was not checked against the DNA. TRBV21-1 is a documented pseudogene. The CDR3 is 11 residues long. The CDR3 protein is CASSATNEQFF. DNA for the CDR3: TGTGCCAGCAGCGCGACTAATGAGCAGTTCTTC.

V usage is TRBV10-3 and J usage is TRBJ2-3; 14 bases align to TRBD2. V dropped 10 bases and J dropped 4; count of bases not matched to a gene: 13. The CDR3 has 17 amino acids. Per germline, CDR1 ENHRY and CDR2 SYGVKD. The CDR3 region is CASISGTSGSGSDTQYF. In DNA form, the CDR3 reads TGTGCCAGCATTTCCGGGACTAGCGGGAGTGGGTCAGATACGCAGTATTTT.

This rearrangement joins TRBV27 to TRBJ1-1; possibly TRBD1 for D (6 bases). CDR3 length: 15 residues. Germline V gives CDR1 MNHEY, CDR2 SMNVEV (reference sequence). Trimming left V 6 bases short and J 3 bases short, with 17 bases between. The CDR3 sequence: CASSLMTGVDTEAFF. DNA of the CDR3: TGTGCCAGCAGCCTGATGACAGGAGTAGACACTGAAGCTTTCTTT.

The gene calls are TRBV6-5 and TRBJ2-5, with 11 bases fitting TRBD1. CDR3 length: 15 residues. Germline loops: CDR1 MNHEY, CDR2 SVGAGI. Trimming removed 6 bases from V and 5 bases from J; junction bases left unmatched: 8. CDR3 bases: TGTGCCAGCAGCCCCGTTGGGACAGGGGGGGAGACCCAGTACTTC. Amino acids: CASSPVGTGGETQYF.

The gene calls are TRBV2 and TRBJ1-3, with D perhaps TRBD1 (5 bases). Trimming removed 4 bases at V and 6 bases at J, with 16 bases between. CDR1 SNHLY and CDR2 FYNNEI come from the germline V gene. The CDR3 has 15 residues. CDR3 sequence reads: CASSARDGGLNTIYF. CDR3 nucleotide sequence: TGTGCCAGCAGTGCCCGGGACGGGGGATTAAACACCATATATTTT.

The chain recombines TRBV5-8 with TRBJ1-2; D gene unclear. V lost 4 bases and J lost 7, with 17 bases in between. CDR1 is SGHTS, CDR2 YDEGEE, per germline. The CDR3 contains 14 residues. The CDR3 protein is CASSVGMGWGGYTF. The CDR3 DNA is TGTGCCAGCAGCGTCGGGATGGGCTGGGGTGGCTACACCTTC.

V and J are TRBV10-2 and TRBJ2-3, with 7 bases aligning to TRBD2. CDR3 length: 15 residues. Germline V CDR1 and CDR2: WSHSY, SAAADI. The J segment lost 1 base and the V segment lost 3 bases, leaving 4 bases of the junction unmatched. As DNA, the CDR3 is TGCGCCAGCAGTGAACGACTAGCCCGCACAGATACGCAGTATTTT. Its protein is CASSERLARTDTQYF.

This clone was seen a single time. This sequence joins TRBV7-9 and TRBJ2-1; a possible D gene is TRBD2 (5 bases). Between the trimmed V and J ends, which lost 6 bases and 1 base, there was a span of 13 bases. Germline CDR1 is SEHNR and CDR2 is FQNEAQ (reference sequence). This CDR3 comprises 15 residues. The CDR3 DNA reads TGTGCCAGCAGGGGGTACGGGATTTCCTACAATGAGCAGTTCTTC. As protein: CASRGYGISYNEQFF. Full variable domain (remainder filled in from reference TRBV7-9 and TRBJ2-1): DTGVSQNPRHKITKRGQNVTFRCDPISEHNRLYWYRQTLGQGPEFLTYFQNEAQLEKSRLLSDRFSAERPKGSFSTLEIQRTEQGDSAMYLCASRGYGISYNEQFFGPGTRLTVL.

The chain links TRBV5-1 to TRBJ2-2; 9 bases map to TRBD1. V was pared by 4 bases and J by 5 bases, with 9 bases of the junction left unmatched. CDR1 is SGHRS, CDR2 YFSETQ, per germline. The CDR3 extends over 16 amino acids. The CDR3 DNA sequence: TGCGCCAGCAGCCTAGGGACAGGGACTGGGACCGGGGAGCTGTTTTTT. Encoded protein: CASSLGTGTGTGELFF.

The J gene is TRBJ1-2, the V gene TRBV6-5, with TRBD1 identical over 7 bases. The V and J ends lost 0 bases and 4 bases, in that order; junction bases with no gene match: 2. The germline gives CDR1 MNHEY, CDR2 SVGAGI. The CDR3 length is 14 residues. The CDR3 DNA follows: TGTGCCAGCAGTTACTCAGCAGGGGGCTATGGCTACACCTTC. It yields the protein CASSYSAGGYGYTF.

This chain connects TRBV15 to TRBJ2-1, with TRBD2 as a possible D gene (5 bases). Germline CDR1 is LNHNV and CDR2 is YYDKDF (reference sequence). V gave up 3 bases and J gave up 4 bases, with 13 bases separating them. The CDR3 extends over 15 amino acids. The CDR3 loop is CATSSNGILYNEQFF. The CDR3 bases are TGTGCCACCAGCAGTAACGGGATACTTTACAATGAGCAGTTCTTC.

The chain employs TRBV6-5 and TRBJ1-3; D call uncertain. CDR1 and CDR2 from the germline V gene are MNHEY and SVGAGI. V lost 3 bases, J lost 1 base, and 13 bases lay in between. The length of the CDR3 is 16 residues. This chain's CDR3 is CASSYRGRFSGNTIYF. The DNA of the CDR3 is TGTGCCAGCAGTTATAGAGGGCGATTTTCTGGAAACACCATATATTTT.

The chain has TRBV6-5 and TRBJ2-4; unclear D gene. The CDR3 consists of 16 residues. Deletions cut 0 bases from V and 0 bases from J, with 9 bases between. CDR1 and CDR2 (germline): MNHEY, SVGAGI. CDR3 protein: CASSYSGELAKNIQYF. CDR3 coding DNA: TGTGCCAGCAGTTACTCGGGCGAACTAGCCAAAAACATTCAGTACTTC.

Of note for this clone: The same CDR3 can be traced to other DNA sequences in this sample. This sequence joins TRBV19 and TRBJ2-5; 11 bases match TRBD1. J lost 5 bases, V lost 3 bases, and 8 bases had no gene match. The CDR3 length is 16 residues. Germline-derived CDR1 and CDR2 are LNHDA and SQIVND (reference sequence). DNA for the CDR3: TGTGCCAGTAGTATCTCCGGACAGGGGGCTCATGAGACCCAGTACTTC. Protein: CASSISGQGAHETQYF. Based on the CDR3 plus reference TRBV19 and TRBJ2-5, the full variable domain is DGGITQSPKYLFRKEGQNVTLSCEQNLNHDAMYWYRQDPGQGLRLIYYSQIVNDFQKGDIAEGYSVSREKKESFPLTVTSAQKNPTAFYLCASSISGQGAHETQYFGPGTRLLVL.